A single sample gave rise to the 13 T cell receptor beta chains below, sequenced in a study of blood T cell repertoires in COVID-19. Sequencing used immunoSEQ multiplex PCR; TCRdb keeps in-frame clones, though not all of them. This table holds roughly 50,000 clones, over 80% found once. The sample was peripheral blood. The source is a man in his 70s with acute or convalescent COVID-19.

This chain uses TRBV19 with TRBJ1-1; possibly TRBD1 for D (6 bases). CDR3 length: 13 amino acids. CDR1 LNHDA and CDR2 SQIVND come from the germline V gene (reference sequence). The V and J ends lost 3 bases and 6 bases respectively, with 11 bases between them. DNA for the CDR3: TGTGCCAGTAGTATGAGGGGGATCCCTGAAGCTTTCTTT. It specifies CASSMRGIPEAFF.

The rearrangement links TRBV27 to TRBJ1-5, with D uncertain. The germline V gene encodes CDR1 MNHEY and CDR2 SMNVEV (reference sequence). CDR3 length equals 14 residues. Trimming took off 0 bases at V and 11 bases at J, with 14 bases between the two ends. The CDR3 nucleotides read TGTGCCAGCAGTTTATCGAAGGCCCTCGAGGCCCAGCATTTT. The encoded protein is CASSLSKALEAQHF.

This chain uses TRBV7-2 with TRBJ2-7; 11 nucleotides match TRBD1. J was trimmed by 3 bases and V by 2 bases; bases with no gene match: 6. In germline, CDR1 is SGHTA, CDR2 FQGNSA. The CDR3 has 16 residues. CDR3 DNA sequence: TGTGCCAGCAGCTTACTCCCGGGACAGGGGGGCTACGAGCAGTACTTC. This encodes CASSLLPGQGGYEQYF.

This chain joins TRBV7-6 and TRBJ1-3; no reliable D call. Germline assignment: CDR1 SGHVS and CDR2 FNYEAQ. V gave up 1 base and J gave up 3 bases, with 13 bases separating them. The CDR3 is 16 amino acids. In DNA, the CDR3 is TGTGCCAGCAGCTTAGATTGGAGGTCTAGTGGAAACACCATATATTTT. Amino acids: CASSLDWRSSGNTIYF.

This chain links TRBV6-5 with TRBJ2-7, with TRBD1 matching over 9 bases. V gave up 6 bases and J gave up 5 bases; unmatched junction bases: 5. CDR1 is MNHEY and CDR2 is SVGAGI in the germline V gene. The CDR3 spans 13 residues. CDR3 in amino acids: CASRGTGRHEQYF. The DNA of the CDR3 is TGTGCCAGCAGAGGGACAGGGCGTCACGAGCAGTACTTC.

There are a few counts of this clone. J is TRBJ1-5 and V is TRBV28, with a weak D call TRBD1 (5 bases). V dropped 4 bases and J dropped 4 bases, with 11 bases sitting between them. Per germline, CDR1 MDHEN and CDR2 SYDVKM. The CDR3 has 14 residues. CDR3 residues: CASSSYGGNQPQHF. The CDR3 DNA reads TGTGCCAGCAGTTCTTATGGGGGGAATCAGCCCCAGCATTTT.

The V and J genes are TRBV7-2 and TRBJ1-5, with TRBD1 as a possible D gene (5 bases). Germline CDR1 SGHTA, CDR2 FQGNSA. The CDR3 sequence is 15 residues long. V dropped 5 bases and J dropped 0 bases, with 11 bases sitting between them. The CDR3 is CASSGWGGSNQPQHF. CDR3 sequence (DNA): TGTGCCAGCAGCGGCTGGGGGGGTAGCAATCAGCCCCAGCATTTT.

The rearrangement uses TRBV6-5 and TRBJ2-7; 8 bases map to TRBD2. In germline, CDR1 is MNHEY, CDR2 SVGAGI. V lost 7 bases, J lost 3 bases, and 8 bases stayed unmatched. This CDR3 contains 14 residues. This CDR3 is CASISPGGNYEQYF. The CDR3 DNA reads TGTGCCAGCATATCCCCGGGGGGGAACTACGAGCAGTACTTC.

V is TRBV4-3 and J is TRBJ2-2; 8 bases align to TRBD1. CDR3 length equals 15 residues. V shed 4 bases and J 7 bases; nucleotides not matched to a gene: 8. From germline, CDR1 is LGHNA and CDR2 YSLEER. The CDR3 reads CASSPGTGSYGELFF. The CDR3 DNA reads as TGCGCCAGCAGCCCGGGGACAGGAAGTTACGGGGAGCTGTTTTTT.

The chain employs TRBV30 and TRBJ1-1, with D possibly being TRBD1 (6 bases). The ends were cut back, 3 bases at V and 5 bases at J, with 13 bases in the middle. CDR1 GTSNPN and CDR2 SVGIG come from the germline V gene (reference sequence). This CDR3 comprises 13 residues. The CDR3: CAWRGQPGTEAFF. The CDR3 DNA reads TGTGCCTGGAGGGGACAACCCGGGACTGAAGCTTTCTTT.

The V call is TRBV30, the J call TRBJ1-4, with a tentative D call TRBD1 (5 bases). Trimming removed 1 base from V and 7 bases from J, with 16 bases in between. From germline, CDR1 is GTSNPN and CDR2 SVGIG (reference sequence). The CDR3 extends over 15 amino acids. In DNA, the CDR3 is TGTGCCTGGAGTGAGGTAGGGGCCAAAGGTGAAAAACTGTTTTTT. Translation gives CAWSEVGAKGEKLFF.

The rearrangement uses TRBV25-1 and TRBJ2-5; tentatively, D is TRBD2 (7 bases). This CDR3 has 15 residues. Germline V gives CDR1 MGHDK, CDR2 SYGVNS. Trimming shortened V by 1 base and J by 5 bases, and 14 bases separated the two germline ends. CDR3 nucleotides: TGTGCCAGCAGTGAATTTGCGGGGGCGGGGGAGACCCAGTACTTC. Its protein product is CASSEFAGAGETQYF.

Comment on this clone: Germline is not matched at one junction end, which may reflect a read error. The V call is TRBV6-6, the J call TRBJ1-2; D remains ambiguous. Germline CDR1 and CDR2: MNHNY and SVGAGI (reference sequence). CDR3 length: 12 residues. As DNA, the CDR3 is TGTGCCAGCAGCTACTCTGAGTATGGCTACACCTTC. Encoded protein: CASSYSEYGYTF.